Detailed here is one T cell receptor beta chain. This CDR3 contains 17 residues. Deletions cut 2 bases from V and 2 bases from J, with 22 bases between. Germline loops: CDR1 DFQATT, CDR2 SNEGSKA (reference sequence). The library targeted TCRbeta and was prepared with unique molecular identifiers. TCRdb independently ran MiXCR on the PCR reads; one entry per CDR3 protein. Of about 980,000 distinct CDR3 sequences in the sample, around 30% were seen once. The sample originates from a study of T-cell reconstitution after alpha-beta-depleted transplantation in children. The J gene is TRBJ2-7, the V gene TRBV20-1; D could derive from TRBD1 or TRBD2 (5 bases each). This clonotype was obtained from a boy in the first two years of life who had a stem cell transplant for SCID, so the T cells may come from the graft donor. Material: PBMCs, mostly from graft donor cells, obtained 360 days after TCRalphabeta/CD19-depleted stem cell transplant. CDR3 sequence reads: CSARRVGLGEMTYEQYF. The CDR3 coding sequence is TGCAGTGCTAGAAGGGTGGGGTTGGGGGAGATGACCTACGAGCAGTACTTC.